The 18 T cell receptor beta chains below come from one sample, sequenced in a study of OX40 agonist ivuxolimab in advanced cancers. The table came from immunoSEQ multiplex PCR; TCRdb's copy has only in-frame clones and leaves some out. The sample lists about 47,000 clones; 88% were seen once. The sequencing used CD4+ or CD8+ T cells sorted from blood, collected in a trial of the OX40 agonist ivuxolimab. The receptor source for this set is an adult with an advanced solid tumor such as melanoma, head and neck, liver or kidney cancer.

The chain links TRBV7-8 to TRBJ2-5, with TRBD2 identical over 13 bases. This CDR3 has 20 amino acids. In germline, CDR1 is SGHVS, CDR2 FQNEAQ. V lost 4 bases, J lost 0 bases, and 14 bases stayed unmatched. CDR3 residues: CASSSRTGLAGLMYQETQYF. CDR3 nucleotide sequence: TGTGCCAGCAGCTCCCGGACGGGACTAGCGGGGCTTATGTACCAAGAGACCCAGTACTTC.

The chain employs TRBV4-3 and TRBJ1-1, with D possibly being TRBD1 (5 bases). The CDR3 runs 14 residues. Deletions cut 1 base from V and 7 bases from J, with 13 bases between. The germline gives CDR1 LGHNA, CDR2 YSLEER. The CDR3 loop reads CASSQGRGSDEAFF. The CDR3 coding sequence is TGCGCCAGCAGCCAAGGGCGGGGGTCGGATGAAGCTTTCTTT.

The CDR3 nucleotides are TGTGCCAGCAGTCCCGAGGGGAACACTGAAGCTTTCTTT. Translated, it gives CASSPEGNTEAFF. The chain has TRBV27 and TRBJ1-1; D is unresolved. The CDR3 runs 13 residues. Germline CDR1 and CDR2: MNHEY and SMNVEV (reference sequence). The V end was cut by 5 bases, the J end by 1 base, with 8 bases between.

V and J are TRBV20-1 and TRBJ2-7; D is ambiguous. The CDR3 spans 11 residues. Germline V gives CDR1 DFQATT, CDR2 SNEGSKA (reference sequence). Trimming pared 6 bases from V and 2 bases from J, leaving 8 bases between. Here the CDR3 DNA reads TGCAGTGCCCTGGGCCCCTACGAGCAGTACTTC. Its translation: CSALGPYEQYF.

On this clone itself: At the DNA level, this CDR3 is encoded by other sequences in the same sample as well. CDR3 DNA: TGTGCCAGTAGTATCGGGAGGGGAAACACTGAAGCTTTCTTT. It yields the protein CASSIGRGNTEAFF. The chain links TRBV19 to TRBJ1-1, with D possibly being TRBD1 (5 bases). Looked up from germline, CDR1 is LNHDA and CDR2 is SQIVND (reference sequence). Trimming pared 3 bases from V and 2 bases from J, leaving 10 bases between. This CDR3 region has 14 residues.

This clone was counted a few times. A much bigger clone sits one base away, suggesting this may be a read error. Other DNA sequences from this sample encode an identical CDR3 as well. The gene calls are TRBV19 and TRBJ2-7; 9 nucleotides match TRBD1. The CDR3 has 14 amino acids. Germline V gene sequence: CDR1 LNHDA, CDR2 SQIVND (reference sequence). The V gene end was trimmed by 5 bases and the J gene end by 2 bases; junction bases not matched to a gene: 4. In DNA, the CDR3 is TGTGCCAGTAGTCCGGGACAGGGACCCTACGAGCAGTACTTC. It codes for CASSPGQGPYEQYF.

The CDR3 loop reads CASSPINSYEQYF. As DNA, the CDR3 is TGTGCCAGCAGCCCAATAAACTCCTACGAGCAGTACTTC. The chain recombines TRBV14 with TRBJ2-7, with D unresolved. In germline, CDR1 is SGHDN, CDR2 FVKESK. The CDR3 loop spans 13 amino acids. Trimming stripped 4 bases from V and 0 bases from J, with 7 bases between.

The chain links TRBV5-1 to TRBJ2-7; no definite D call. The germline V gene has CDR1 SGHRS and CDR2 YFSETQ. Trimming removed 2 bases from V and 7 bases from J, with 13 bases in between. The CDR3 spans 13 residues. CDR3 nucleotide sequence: TGCGCCAGCAGCTTAGCTGGGCTTAGGGAGCAGTACTTC. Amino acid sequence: CASSLAGLREQYF.

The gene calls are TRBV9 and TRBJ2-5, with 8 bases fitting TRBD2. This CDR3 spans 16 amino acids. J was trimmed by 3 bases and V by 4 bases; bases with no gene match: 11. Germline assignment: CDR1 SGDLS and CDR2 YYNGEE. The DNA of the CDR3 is TGTGCCAGCAGCCCGATTGGGGACGGGGGGGAAGAGACCCAGTACTTC. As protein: CASSPIGDGGEETQYF.

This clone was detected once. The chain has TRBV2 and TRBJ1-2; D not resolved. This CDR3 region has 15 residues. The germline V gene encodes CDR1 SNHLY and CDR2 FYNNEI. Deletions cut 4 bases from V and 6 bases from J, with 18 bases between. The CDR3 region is CASSGTQVKLDGYTF. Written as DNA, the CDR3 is TGTGCCAGCAGTGGAACTCAGGTAAAACTTGATGGCTACACCTTC. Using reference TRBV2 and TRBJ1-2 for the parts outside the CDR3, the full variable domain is EPEVTQTPSHQVTQMGQEVILRCVPISNHLYFYWYRQILGQKVEFLVSFYNNEISEKSEIFDDQFSVERPDGSNFTLKIRSTKLEDSAMYFCASSGTQVKLDGYTFGSGTRLTVV.

CDR3 amino acids: CASSQDRQSNQPQHF. CDR3 nucleotides: TGCGCCAGCAGCCAAGATAGGCAGAGCAATCAGCCCCAGCATTTT. This chain links TRBV4-3 with TRBJ1-5; no clear D gene. Germline CDR1 is LGHNA and CDR2 is YSLEER. V lost 0 bases and J lost 1, with 7 bases in between. The CDR3 totals 15 residues.

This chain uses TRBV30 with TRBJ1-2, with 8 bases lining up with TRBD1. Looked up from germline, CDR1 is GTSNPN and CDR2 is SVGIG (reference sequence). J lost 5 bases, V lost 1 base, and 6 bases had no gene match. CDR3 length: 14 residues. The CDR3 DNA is TGTGCCTGGAGTGGCCCCGGGACAGGATATGGCTACACCTTC. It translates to CAWSGPGTGYGYTF. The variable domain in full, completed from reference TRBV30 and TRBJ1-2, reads SQTIHQWPATLVQPVGSPLSLECTVEGTSNPNLYWYRQAAGRGLQLLFYSVGIGQISSEVPQNLSASRPQDRQFILSSKKLLLSDSGFYLCAWSGPGTGYGYTFGSGTRLTVV.

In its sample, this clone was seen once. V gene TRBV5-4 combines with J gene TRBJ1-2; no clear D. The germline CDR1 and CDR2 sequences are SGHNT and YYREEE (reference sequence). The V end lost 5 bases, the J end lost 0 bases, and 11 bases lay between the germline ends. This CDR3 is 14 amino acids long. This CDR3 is CASSVGGSNYGYTF. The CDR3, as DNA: TGTGCCAGCAGTGTTGGAGGCTCTAACTATGGCTACACCTTC.

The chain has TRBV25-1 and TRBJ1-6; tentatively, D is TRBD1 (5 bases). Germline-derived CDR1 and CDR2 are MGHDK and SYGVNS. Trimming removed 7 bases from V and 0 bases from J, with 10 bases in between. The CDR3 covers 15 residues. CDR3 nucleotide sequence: TGTGCCAGCACCCTGGGGGGCTCCTATAATTCACCCCTCCACTTT. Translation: CASTLGGSYNSPLHF.

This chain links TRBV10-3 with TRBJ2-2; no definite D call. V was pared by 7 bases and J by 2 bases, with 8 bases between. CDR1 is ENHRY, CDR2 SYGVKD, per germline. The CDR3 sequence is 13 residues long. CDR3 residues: CAIKPENTGELFF. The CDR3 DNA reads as TGTGCCATCAAACCCGAAAACACCGGGGAGCTGTTTTTT.

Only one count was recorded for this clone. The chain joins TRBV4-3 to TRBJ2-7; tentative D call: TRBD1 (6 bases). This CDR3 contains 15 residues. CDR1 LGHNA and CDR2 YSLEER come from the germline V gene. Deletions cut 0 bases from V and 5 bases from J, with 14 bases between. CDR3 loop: CASSQDTARGNEQYF. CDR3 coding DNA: TGCGCCAGCAGCCAAGATACCGCCAGGGGAAACGAGCAGTACTTC.

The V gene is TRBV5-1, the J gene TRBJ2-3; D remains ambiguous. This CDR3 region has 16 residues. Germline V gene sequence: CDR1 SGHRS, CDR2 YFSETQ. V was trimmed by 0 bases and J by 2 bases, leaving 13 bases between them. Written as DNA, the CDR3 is TGCGCCAGCAGCTTGGAATTAACAGTCATCACAGATACGCAGTATTTT. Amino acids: CASSLELTVITDTQYF.

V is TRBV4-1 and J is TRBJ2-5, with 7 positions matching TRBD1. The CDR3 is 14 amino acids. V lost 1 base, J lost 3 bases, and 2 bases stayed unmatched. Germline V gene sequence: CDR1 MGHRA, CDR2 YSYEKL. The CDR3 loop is CASSQGGGEETQYF. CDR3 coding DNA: TGCGCCAGCAGCCAAGGAGGGGGCGAAGAGACCCAGTACTTC.